This T cell receptor beta chain was recovered during a study of cytomegalovirus exposure and HLA in healthy donors. This clone was seen only a few times. The antigen is unknown. The germline CDR1 and CDR2 sequences are LNHDA and SQIVND (reference sequence). This CDR3 spans 14 amino acids. V was clipped by 8 bases and J by 0 bases, with 13 bases between them. Researchers ran the PCR with 60 Vbeta and 13 Jbeta primers. Data came from immunoSEQ multiplex PCR; TCRdb stores just in-frame clones and leaves some out. The data show 95,000 to 150,000 clones, 17% seen once. General study points: TCR beta chain V- and J-gene trimming was linked, in a later analysis, to a missense variant in DCLRE1C. Testing in vitro showed three CMV-associated chains specific for CMV antigens.

The sequenced sample consisted of PBMCs. The clonotype was recovered from a female donor in good health and CMV-seropositive. The chain links TRBV19 to TRBJ1-1; D may be TRBD1 (6 bases). The CDR3 DNA reads TGTGCCAGTGAGAACAGGGCATTGAACACTGAAGCTTTCTTT. Protein: CASENRALNTEAFF.